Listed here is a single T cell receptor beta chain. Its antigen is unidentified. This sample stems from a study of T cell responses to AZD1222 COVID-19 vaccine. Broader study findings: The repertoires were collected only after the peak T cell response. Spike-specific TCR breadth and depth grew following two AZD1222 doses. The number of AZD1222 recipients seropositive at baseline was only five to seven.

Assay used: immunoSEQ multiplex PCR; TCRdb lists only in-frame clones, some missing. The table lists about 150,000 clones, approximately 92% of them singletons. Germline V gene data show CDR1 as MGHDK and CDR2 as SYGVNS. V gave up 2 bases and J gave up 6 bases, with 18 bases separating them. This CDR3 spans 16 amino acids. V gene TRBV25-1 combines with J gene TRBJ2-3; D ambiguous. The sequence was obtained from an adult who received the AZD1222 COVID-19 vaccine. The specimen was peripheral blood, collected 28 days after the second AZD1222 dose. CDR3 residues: CASSEIVSSATDTQYF. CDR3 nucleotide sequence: TGTGCCAGCAGTGAAATCGTATCATCGGCTACCGATACGCAGTATTTT.